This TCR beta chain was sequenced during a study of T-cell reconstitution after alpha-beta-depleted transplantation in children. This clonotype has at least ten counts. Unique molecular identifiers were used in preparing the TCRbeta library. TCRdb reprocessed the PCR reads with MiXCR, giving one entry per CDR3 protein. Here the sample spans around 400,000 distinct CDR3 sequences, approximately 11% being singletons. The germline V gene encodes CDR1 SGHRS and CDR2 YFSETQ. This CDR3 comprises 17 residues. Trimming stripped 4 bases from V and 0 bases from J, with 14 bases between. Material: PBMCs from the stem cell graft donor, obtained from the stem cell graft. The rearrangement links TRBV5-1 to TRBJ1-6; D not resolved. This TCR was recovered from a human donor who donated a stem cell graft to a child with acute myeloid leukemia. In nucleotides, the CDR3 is TGCGCCAGCAGCGCCAGGCACCAGAACTCCTATAATTCACCCCTCCACTTT. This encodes CASSARHQNSYNSPLHF. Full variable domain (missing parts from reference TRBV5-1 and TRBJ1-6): KAGVTQTPRYLIKTRGQQVTLSCSPISGHRSVSWYQQTPGQGLQFLFEYFSETQRNKGNFPGRFSGRQFSNSRSEMNVSTLELGDSALYLCASSARHQNSYNSPLHFGNGTRLTVT.